This T cell receptor (beta chain) originates from a study of CD8 T cells in ankylosing spondylitis. V dropped 4 bases and J dropped 6; count of bases not matched to a gene: 15. The length of the CDR3 is 16 residues. Germline CDR1 and CDR2: SGHTA and FQGNSA. From the 5' RACE reads, TCRdb called clonotypes with MiXCR, one entry per CDR3 protein. The table includes around 340,000 distinct CDR3 sequences, roughly 15% detected once. The table lists this clonotype with a few counts. This sequence joins TRBV7-2 and TRBJ2-7; 7 bases align to TRBD1. The clonotype comes from a male donor with ankylosing spondylitis or in good health (not recorded which). Sequencing was done on a sample of blood, either unsorted or a sorted T cell fraction (not recorded which). This CDR3 reads CASSSRDSHSLGEQYF. CDR3 nucleotides: TGTGCCAGCAGCTCCAGGGACAGCCACTCCCTCGGCGAGCAGTACTTC.